In its sample, the clone carrying this TCR beta chain was seen many times. Antigen: not known. These data belong to a study of Graves' ophthalmopathy and Graves' hyperthyroidism. The length of the CDR3 is 14 residues. V lost 2 bases, J lost 10 bases, and 13 bases lay in between. The germline gives CDR1 SGDLS, CDR2 YYNGEE. Amplification of the TCR beta CDR3 regions used RNA transcripts (as template). Following a first-round RT-PCR that used HTBI primers, a second-round multiplex PCR was carried out. TCRdb passed the multiplex PCR reads through MiXCR, listing each CDR3 protein once. The sample has hundreds of thousands of distinct CDR3 sequences, roughly two fifths seen once. Study findings and constraints: Most thyroid clonotypes expanded beyond 0.001 frequency were also found in blood.

Sequenced input: peripheral blood. The V and J genes are TRBV9 and TRBJ1-6; no reliable D call. The sequence came from an adult man with Graves' ophthalmopathy. CDR3 loop: CASSVRLGVSPLHF. DNA for the CDR3: TGTGCCAGCAGCGTCCGTCTGGGAGTGTCACCCCTCCACTTT.